The next 29 T cell receptor beta chains were all read from a single sample in a study of PD-L1 blockade in urothelial cancer. Libraries were prepared by immunoSEQ multiplex PCR; TCRdb keeps only in-frame clonotypes and omits some of them. Among approximately 79,000 clones listed, approximately 80% were seen once. The time point: pretreatment peripheral blood. The sequencing here drew on PBMCs, taken around atezolizumab (anti-PD-L1) treatment. These TCRs come from a man aged 40-49 years with urothelial cancer.

This sequence joins TRBV11-3 and TRBJ2-2, with D possibly matching TRBD2 (5 bases). V was shortened by 4 bases and J by 4 bases, with 13 bases between the two germline ends. The CDR3 covers 15 residues. The germline V gene has CDR1 SGHNT and CDR2 YENEEA. CDR3 amino acids: CASSSRDEATGELFF. As DNA, the CDR3 is TGTGCCAGCAGCTCTCGGGATGAGGCCACCGGGGAGCTGTTTTTT.

The rearrangement joins TRBV30 to TRBJ2-3, with 12 bases that match TRBD2. The CDR3 sequence is 14 residues long. From germline, CDR1 is GTSNPN and CDR2 SVGIG (reference sequence). V gave up 1 base and J gave up 5 bases; unmatched junction bases: 1. CDR3 in amino acids: CAWSATSGRDTQYF. The CDR3 DNA follows: TGTGCCTGGAGTGCGACTAGCGGGAGAGATACGCAGTATTTT.

This clone was observed once. CDR3 sequence: CASSPSGTGNYEQYF. The CDR3 coding sequence is TGTGCCAGCAGCCCCTCCGGGACAGGGAACTACGAGCAGTACTTC. The chain recombines TRBV11-1 with TRBJ2-7; TRBD1 matches at 9 bases. Germline CDR1 reads SGHAT; CDR2 reads FQDESV (reference sequence). V shed 5 bases, J shed 3 bases, and the junction held 8 bases outside the gene matches. The CDR3 covers 15 residues.

For this clone: Germline is not matched at one junction end, which may reflect a read error. The chain combines TRBV7-7 with TRBJ2-7; D may be TRBD2 (6 bases). There are 14 residues in the CDR3. The germline V gene has CDR1 SSHAT and CDR2 FNYEAQ (reference sequence). CDR3: CASSPKPGVGEQYF. CDR3 nucleotide sequence: TGTGCTAGCAGCCCGAAGCCGGGGGTTGGCGAGCAGTACTTC.

The chain is built from TRBV4-1 and TRBJ2-5; 9 nucleotides align to TRBD1. In germline, CDR1 is MGHRA, CDR2 YSYEKL. CDR3 length equals 16 residues. V lost 3 bases and J lost 4; bases outside the gene matches: 9. The DNA of the CDR3 is TGCGCCAGCAGCCATACGGAAGGACAGGGGTTAGAGACCCAGTACTTC. Translated, it gives CASSHTEGQGLETQYF.

The CDR3 nucleotides are TGTGCCAGCAGAATGGGACAGGCCTCCTACGAGCAGTACTTC. It specifies CASRMGQASYEQYF. J is TRBJ2-7 and V is TRBV28; 8 bases are a match to TRBD1. The V gene end was trimmed by 6 bases and the J gene end by 0 bases; junction bases not matched to a gene: 4. Germline CDR1 is MDHEN and CDR2 is SYDVKM. CDR3 size: 14 residues.

In nucleotides, the CDR3 is TGTGCCTGGAGTTTTCTAGCGGGGGATTACAATGAGCAGTTCTTC. Translating gives CAWSFLAGDYNEQFF. The J gene is TRBJ2-1, the V gene TRBV30, with 10 bases identical to TRBD2. The germline V gene encodes CDR1 GTSNPN and CDR2 SVGIG (reference sequence). Losses at the gene ends were 2 bases for V and 4 bases for J; bases not matched to a gene: 5. This CDR3 region has 15 residues.

This rearrangement joins TRBV19 to TRBJ2-1; possibly TRBD2 for D (5 bases). The V end lost 3 bases, the J end lost 9 bases, and 24 bases lay between the germline ends. Per germline, CDR1 LNHDA and CDR2 SQIVND (reference sequence). CDR3 length: 17 residues. CDR3 sequence: CASSMEGSWAVVGEQFF. The DNA of the CDR3 is TGTGCCAGTAGTATGGAAGGGAGCTGGGCCGTCGTGGGTGAGCAGTTCTTC.

The rearrangement links TRBV11-3 to TRBJ2-2; no clear D gene. This CDR3 contains 15 residues. V was shortened by 4 bases and J by 4 bases, with 13 bases between the two germline ends. Germline CDR1 SGHNT, CDR2 YENEEA. In DNA form, the CDR3 reads TGTGCCAGCAGCTCTAGGTTCGGCGGCACCGGGGAGCTGTTTTTT. It codes for CASSSRFGGTGELFF.

The chain is built from TRBV28 and TRBJ1-5; TRBD1 agrees at 8 bases. The length of the CDR3 is 19 residues. The junction had 20 bases not matched to a gene; V was cut back by 8 bases and J by 2 bases. Germline V gives CDR1 MDHEN, CDR2 SYDVKM. The CDR3 is CASSSLEDRALPGNQPQHF. CDR3 DNA: TGTGCCAGCTCCTCTTTGGAGGACAGGGCGCTCCCCGGCAATCAGCCCCAGCATTTT.

The chain carries TRBV29-1 and TRBJ2-2; unclear D gene. CDR3 size: 11 residues. The V gene's germline CDR1 is SQVTM and CDR2 ANQGSEA. This CDR3 reads CTVLYTGELFF. The CDR3 nucleotides are TGCACTGTCTTGTACACCGGGGAGCTGTTTTTT.

The rearrangement links TRBV6-1 to TRBJ2-7; 8 positions match TRBD2. CDR1 is MNHNS and CDR2 is SASEGT in the germline V gene. V lost 7 bases, J lost 4 bases, and 12 bases stayed unmatched. This CDR3 has 15 amino acids. In nucleotides, the CDR3 is TGTGCCAGCACGGGGGGGCGGGAGAGGGCATACGAGCAGTACTTC. Residues: CASTGGRERAYEQYF.

This clone was observed a single time. V gene TRBV11-2 combines with J gene TRBJ2-5; possibly TRBD2 for D (5 bases). The V end lost 5 bases, the J end lost 7 bases, and 17 bases lay between the germline ends. The CDR3 has 14 amino acids. The germline V gene has CDR1 SGHAT and CDR2 FQNNGV. CDR3 protein: CASSPTLEVGTQYF. DNA for the CDR3: TGTGCCAGCAGCCCGACGCTGGAGGTCGGGACCCAGTACTTC.

The gene calls are TRBV4-2 and TRBJ1-2; weak D call: TRBD1 (5 bases). The germline V gene has CDR1 LGHNA and CDR2 YNFKEQ. The V end lost 5 bases, the J end lost 4 bases, and 14 bases lay between the germline ends. The CDR3 is 14 amino acids. CDR3 nucleotides: TGTGCCAGCAGCGAAAGTGGGGGGAGCTATGGCTACACCTTC. Translating gives CASSESGGSYGYTF.

V usage is TRBV5-4 and J usage is TRBJ2-1, with D possibly matching TRBD2 (6 bases). CDR1 is SGHNT and CDR2 is YYREEE in the germline V gene (reference sequence). Trimming took off 1 base at V and 8 bases at J, with 13 bases between the two ends. The CDR3 runs to 14 residues. CDR3 in DNA: TGTGCCAGCAGCTTGCGAACTAGCCCCCATGAGCAGTTCTTC. Amino acid sequence: CASSLRTSPHEQFF. The variable domain in full, completed from reference TRBV5-4 and TRBJ2-1, reads ETGVTQSPTHLIKTRGQQVTLRCSSQSGHNTVSWYQQALGQGPQFIFQYYREEENGRGNFPPRFSGLQFPNYSSELNVNALELDDSALYLCASSLRTSPHEQFFGPGTRLTVL.

This chain joins TRBV11-2 and TRBJ2-1; 7 nucleotides line up with TRBD2. The CDR3 has 16 residues. Trimming at V came to 5 bases and at J to 7 bases, leaving 14 bases not matched to a gene. The germline V gene encodes CDR1 SGHAT and CDR2 FQNNGV. CDR3 in DNA: TGTGCCAGCAGCCAATGGTGGCAAAGGGGAGGGAATGAGCAGTTCTTC. Residues: CASSQWWQRGGNEQFF.

This rearrangement joins TRBV19 to TRBJ1-2; no clear D gene. Germline V CDR1 and CDR2: LNHDA, SQIVND (reference sequence). The V and J ends lost 3 bases and 7 bases respectively, with 9 bases between them. The CDR3 consists of 12 residues. The CDR3 DNA reads as TGTGCCAGTAGTATGCCCTCCGGTGGCTACACCTTC. Its protein is CASSMPSGGYTF.

The gene calls are TRBV9 and TRBJ2-1; no firm D call. Between the trimmed V and J ends, which lost 1 base and 5 bases, there was a span of 7 bases. There are 13 residues in the CDR3. Looked up from germline, CDR1 is SGDLS and CDR2 is YYNGEE. Here the CDR3 DNA reads TGTGCCAGCAGCGTACGGAGCGACAATGAGCAGTTCTTC. Protein product: CASSVRSDNEQFF.

The chain links TRBV5-1 to TRBJ2-7, with D perhaps matching TRBD1 (6 bases). The CDR3 runs 14 residues. V lost 4 bases to trimming and J lost 5 bases, with 16 bases between them. CDR1 and CDR2 from the germline V gene are SGHRS and YFSETQ. The CDR3 sequence: CASSRHRDGNEQYF. The CDR3, as DNA: TGCGCCAGCAGCCGCCACAGGGACGGGAACGAGCAGTACTTC.

The chain is built from TRBV18 and TRBJ1-2; maybe TRBD1 (6 bases). This CDR3 region has 14 residues. V gave up 4 bases and J gave up 8 bases, with 17 bases separating them. Germline V CDR1 and CDR2: KGHSH, LQKENI. The CDR3 nucleotides read TGTGCCAGCTCACAATCCAGGGGCGAGGGCGGCTACACCTTC. Amino acids: CASSQSRGEGGYTF.

This chain links TRBV5-1 with TRBJ1-3; no firm D call. The CDR3 covers 15 residues. Germline CDR1 and CDR2: SGHRS and YFSETQ. The ends were cut back, 0 bases at V and 0 bases at J, with 7 bases in the middle. The CDR3 DNA follows: TGCGCCAGCAGCTTGGTCAGACTCTCTGGAAACACCATATATTTT. Translated: CASSLVRLSGNTIYF.

V gene TRBV30 combines with J gene TRBJ2-7; tentative D call: TRBD1 (5 bases). The CDR3 has 13 amino acids. The ends were cut back, 0 bases at V and 7 bases at J, with 13 bases in the middle. Germline V gene data show CDR1 as GTSNPN and CDR2 as SVGIG (reference sequence). The CDR3 loop reads CAWSVGVAGEQYF. Here the CDR3 DNA reads TGTGCCTGGAGTGTAGGGGTCGCTGGGGAGCAGTACTTC.

This clone was observed once. The chain uses TRBV11-2 and TRBJ2-1; 7 positions agree with TRBD2. The CDR3 sequence is 17 residues long. Germline assignment: CDR1 SGHAT and CDR2 FQNNGV. V lost 2 bases and J lost 5; bases outside the gene matches: 12. CDR3 nucleotides: TGTGCCAGCAGCTTAAAGGCAGGACTAGGTACGCACAATGAGCAGTTCTTC. Amino acid sequence: CASSLKAGLGTHNEQFF.

This chain uses TRBV7-3 with TRBJ2-2; 10 bases align to TRBD1. The V and J ends lost 0 bases and 7 bases, in that order; junction bases with no gene match: 2. This CDR3 spans 15 amino acids. Looked up from germline, CDR1 is SGHTA and CDR2 is FQGTGA. The CDR3 DNA is TGTGCCAGCAGCTTAACCGGACAGGGGGGCGGGGAGCTGTTTTTT. This gives the protein CASSLTGQGGGELFF.

V and J are TRBV7-9 and TRBJ2-2; TRBD2 is a possible D gene (5 bases). CDR3 length: 14 amino acids. V was shortened by 2 bases and J by 4 bases, with 8 bases between the two germline ends. The germline V gene has CDR1 SEHNR and CDR2 FQNEAQ (reference sequence). The CDR3 is CASSLSGSTGELFF. Here the CDR3 DNA reads TGTGCCAGCAGCTTAAGCGGCAGCACCGGGGAGCTGTTTTTT.

This chain joins TRBV29-1 and TRBJ1-2; TRBD1 agrees at 8 bases. The V and J ends lost 3 bases and 4 bases, in that order; junction bases with no gene match: 4. The CDR3 contains 13 residues. Germline V gives CDR1 SQVTM, CDR2 ANQGSEA. The CDR3 region has the DNA TGCAGCGTTGATGGACAGGGCCTCTATGGCTACACCTTC. This gives the protein CSVDGQGLYGYTF.

This clone has more than one count but fewer than ten. This sequence joins TRBV19 and TRBJ2-4, with 7 bases that match TRBD2. The CDR3 is 15 amino acids. CDR1 and CDR2 from the germline V gene are LNHDA and SQIVND (reference sequence). Losses at the gene ends were 1 base for V and 6 bases for J; bases not matched to a gene: 6. CDR3 DNA sequence: TGTGCCAGTAGTATAGGCCCACCGGGGGGAAACATTCAGTACTTC. It specifies CASSIGPPGGNIQYF. The variable domain in full, completed from reference TRBV19 and TRBJ2-4, reads DGGITQSPKYLFRKEGQNVTLSCEQNLNHDAMYWYRQDPGQGLRLIYYSQIVNDFQKGDIAEGYSVSREKKESFPLTVTSAQKNPTAFYLCASSIGPPGGNIQYFGAGTRLSVL.

The chain joins TRBV6-5 to TRBJ2-1, with a weak D call TRBD1 (6 bases). The V end lost 5 bases, the J end lost 7 bases, and 18 bases lay between the germline ends. The CDR3 is made up of 15 amino acids. Germline CDR1 reads MNHEY; CDR2 reads SVGAGI. CDR3 residues: CASSPGGQSWNEQFF. The CDR3 DNA is TGTGCCAGCAGTCCAGGAGGACAGTCTTGGAATGAGCAGTTCTTC.

This clone was detected only once. This rearrangement joins TRBV14 to TRBJ2-1; 13 bases line up with TRBD2. The trim removed 1 base at V and 6 bases at J, leaving 6 bases unmatched. The germline V gene encodes CDR1 SGHDN and CDR2 FVKESK. This CDR3 has 17 amino acids. Here the CDR3 reads CASSQGTGLAGINEQFF. The DNA for the CDR3 is TGTGCCAGCAGCCAAGGGACGGGACTAGCGGGAATCAATGAGCAGTTCTTC.